Presented here are 2 T cell receptor beta chains from one specimen sequenced in a study of cytomegalovirus exposure and HLA in healthy donors. The PCR had 60 Vbeta and 13 Jbeta primers. Using immunoSEQ multiplex PCR, the repertoire was profiled, and TCRdb retains in-frame clones only, with some absent. In total, the table holds roughly 43,000 clones. Specimen: PBMCs. The receptor set was obtained from a woman aged 40 to 50 in good health and CMV-seronegative.

This rearrangement joins TRBV4-1 to TRBJ2-7; 10 bases are shared with TRBD2. CDR3 length: 18 residues. The germline gives CDR1 MGHRA, CDR2 YSYEKL. With V trimmed by 3 bases and J by 2 bases, 13 bases remained unmatched. Here the CDR3 reads CASSQGLIGLADAYEQYF. The CDR3 DNA sequence: TGCGCCAGCAGCCAGGGATTAATTGGACTAGCGGACGCCTACGAGCAGTACTTC.

J is TRBJ1-5 and V is TRBV6-5; D gene ambiguous. This CDR3 comprises 14 residues. The germline V and J ends were trimmed by 5 bases and 5 bases, with 13 bases remaining between them. Germline values: CDR1 MNHEY, CDR2 SVGAGI. CDR3 nucleotides: TGTGCCAGCAGTGGAGGTGGGCGTGATCAGCCCCAGCATTTT. This gives the protein CASSGGGRDQPQHF.